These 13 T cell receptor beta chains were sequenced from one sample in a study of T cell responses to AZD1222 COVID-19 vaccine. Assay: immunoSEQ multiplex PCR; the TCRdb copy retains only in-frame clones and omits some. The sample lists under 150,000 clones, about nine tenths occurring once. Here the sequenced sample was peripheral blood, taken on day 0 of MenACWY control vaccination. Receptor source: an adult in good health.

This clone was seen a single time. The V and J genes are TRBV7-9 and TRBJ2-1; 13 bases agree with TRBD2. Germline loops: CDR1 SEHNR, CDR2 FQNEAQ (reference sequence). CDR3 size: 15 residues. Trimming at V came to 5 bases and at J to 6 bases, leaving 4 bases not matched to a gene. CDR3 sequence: CASSPRLAGGNEQFF. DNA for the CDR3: TGTGCCAGCAGCCCTCGACTAGCGGGGGGCAATGAGCAGTTCTTC.

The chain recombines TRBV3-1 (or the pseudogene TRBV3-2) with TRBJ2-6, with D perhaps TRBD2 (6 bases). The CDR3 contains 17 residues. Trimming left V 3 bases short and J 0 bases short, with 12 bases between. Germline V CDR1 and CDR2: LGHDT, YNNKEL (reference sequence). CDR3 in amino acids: CASSQGGSSSGANVLTF. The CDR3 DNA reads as TGTGCCAGCAGCCAGGGAGGTAGCAGCTCTGGGGCCAACGTCCTGACTTTC.

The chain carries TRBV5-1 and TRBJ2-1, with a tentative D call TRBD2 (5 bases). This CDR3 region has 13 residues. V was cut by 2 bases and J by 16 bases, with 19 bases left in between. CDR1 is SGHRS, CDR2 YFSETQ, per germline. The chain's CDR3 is CASSFRYDSEAFF. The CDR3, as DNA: TGCGCCAGCAGCTTTCGTTATGATAGCGAGGCTTTCTTC. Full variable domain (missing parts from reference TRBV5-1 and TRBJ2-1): KAGVTQTPRYLIKTRGQQVTLSCSPISGHRSVSWYQQTPGQGLQFLFEYFSETQRNKGNFPGRFSGRQFSNSRSEMNVSTLELGDSALYLCASSFRYDSEAFFGPGTRLTVL.

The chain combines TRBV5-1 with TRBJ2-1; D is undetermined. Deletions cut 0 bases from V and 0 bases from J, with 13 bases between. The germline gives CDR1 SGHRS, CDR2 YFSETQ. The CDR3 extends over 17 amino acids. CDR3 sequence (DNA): TGCGCCAGCAGCTTGGAATTAGGTCTATCCTCCTACAATGAGCAGTTCTTC. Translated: CASSLELGLSSYNEQFF.

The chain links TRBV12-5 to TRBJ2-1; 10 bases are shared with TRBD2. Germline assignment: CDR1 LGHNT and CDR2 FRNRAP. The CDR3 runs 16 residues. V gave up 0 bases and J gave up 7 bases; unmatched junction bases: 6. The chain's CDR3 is CASGLVRASGSNEQFF. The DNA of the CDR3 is TGTGCTAGTGGTTTGGTACGGGCTAGCGGGAGTAATGAGCAGTTCTTC.

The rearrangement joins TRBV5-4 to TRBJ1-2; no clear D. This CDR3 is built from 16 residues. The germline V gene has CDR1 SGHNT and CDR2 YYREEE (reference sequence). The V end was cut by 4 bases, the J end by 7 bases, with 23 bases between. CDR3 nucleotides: TGTGCCAGCAGCCCCCTCTCGGTACCCGCCCTCTCTGGCTACACCTTC. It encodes CASSPLSVPALSGYTF. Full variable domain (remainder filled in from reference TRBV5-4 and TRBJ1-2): ETGVTQSPTHLIKTRGQQVTLRCSSQSGHNTVSWYQQALGQGPQFIFQYYREEENGRGNFPPRFSGLQFPNYSSELNVNALELDDSALYLCASSPLSVPALSGYTFGSGTRLTVV.

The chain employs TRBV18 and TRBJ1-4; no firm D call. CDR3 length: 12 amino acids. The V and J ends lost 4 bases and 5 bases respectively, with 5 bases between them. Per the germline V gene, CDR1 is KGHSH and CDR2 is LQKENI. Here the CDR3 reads CASSRQNEKLFF. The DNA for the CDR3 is TGTGCCAGCTCACGGCAGAATGAAAAACTGTTTTTT.

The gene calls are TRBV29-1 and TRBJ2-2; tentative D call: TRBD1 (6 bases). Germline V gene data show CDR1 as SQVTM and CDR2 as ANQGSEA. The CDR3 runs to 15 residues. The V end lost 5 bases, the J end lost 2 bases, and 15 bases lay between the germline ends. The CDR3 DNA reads TGCAGCGTTAGAGCGCGGACAGTTAACACCGGGGAGCTGTTTTTT. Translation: CSVRARTVNTGELFF.

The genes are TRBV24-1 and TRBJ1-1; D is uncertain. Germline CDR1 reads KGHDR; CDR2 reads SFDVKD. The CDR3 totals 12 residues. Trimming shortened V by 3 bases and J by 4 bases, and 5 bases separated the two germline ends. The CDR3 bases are TGTGCCACCAGTGATCCCGGCACTGAAGCTTTCTTT. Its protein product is CATSDPGTEAFF.

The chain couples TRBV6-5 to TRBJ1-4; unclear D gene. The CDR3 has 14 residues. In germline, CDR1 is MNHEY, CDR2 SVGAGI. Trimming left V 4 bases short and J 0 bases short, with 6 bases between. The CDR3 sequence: CASSLTTTNEKLFF. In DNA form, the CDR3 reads TGTGCCAGCAGTTTGACAACAACTAATGAAAAACTGTTTTTT.

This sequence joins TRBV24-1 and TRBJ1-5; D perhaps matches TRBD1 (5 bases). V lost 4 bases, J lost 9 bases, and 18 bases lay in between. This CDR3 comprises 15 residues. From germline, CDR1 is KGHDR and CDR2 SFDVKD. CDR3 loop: CATSDRGGSPMPQHF. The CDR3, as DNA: TGTGCCACCAGTGACCGCGGGGGGTCCCCGATGCCCCAGCATTTT.

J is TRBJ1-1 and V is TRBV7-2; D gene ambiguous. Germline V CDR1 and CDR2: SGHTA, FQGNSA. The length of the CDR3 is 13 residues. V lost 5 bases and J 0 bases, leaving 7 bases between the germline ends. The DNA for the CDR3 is TGTGCCAGCAGCCCATATATGAACACTGAAGCTTTCTTT. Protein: CASSPYMNTEAFF.

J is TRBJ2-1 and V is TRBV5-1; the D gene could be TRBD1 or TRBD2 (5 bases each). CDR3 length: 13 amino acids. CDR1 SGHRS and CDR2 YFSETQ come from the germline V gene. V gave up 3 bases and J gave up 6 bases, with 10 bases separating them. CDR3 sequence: CASSSGAFNEQFF. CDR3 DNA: TGCGCCAGCAGCTCCGGGGCTTTCAATGAGCAGTTCTTC.